The sequence of this TCR beta chain was determined in a study of identical twins. With template switching, a universal primer site was added, and the cDNA carried unique molecular identifiers. One entry per CDR3 protein results from TCRdb running MiXCR on the 5' RACE reads. The repertoire holds fewer than 350,000 distinct CDR3 sequences, with more than 6.5% as singletons. This clonotype has ten or more counts. Its antigen is not known. Only healthy Caucasians were enrolled as donors. The CDR3 is 15 amino acids. Unmatched junction bases numbered 6, after V lost 5 bases and J lost 6 bases. CDR1 is DFQATT, CDR2 SNEGSKA, per germline (reference sequence). Study-wide results and caveats: For zero-insertion analyses, partial confounding could come from invariant MAIT and iNKT cells.

This sample also appeared in a second study, on yellow fever vaccine responses in identical twins.

This TCR was sampled from a woman under 30 in good health. This sequence joins TRBV20-1 and TRBJ2-3; 15 bases are shared with TRBD2. The sample consisted of memory (CD45RO+) T cells sorted from blood. The chain's CDR3 is CSARRTSGGADTQYF. Written as DNA, the CDR3 is TGCAGTGCTCGCCGGACTAGCGGGGGGGCCGATACGCAGTATTTT.